This T cell receptor (beta chain) was documented in a study of cytomegalovirus exposure and HLA in healthy donors. As concerns this clone: Its antigen is as yet unknown.

In the PCR, 60 Vbeta and 13 Jbeta primers were used. The repertoire was sequenced with immunoSEQ multiplex PCR; TCRdb's copy has only in-frame clones and lacks some. Of 150,000 to 250,000 clones listed, 82% are singletons. Trimming shortened V by 3 bases and J by 3 bases, and 9 bases separated the two germline ends. CDR3 length: 13 residues. Germline CDR1 KGHSH, CDR2 LQKENI. The study, taken as a whole, reports: Presence/absence results assume similar sequencing depth per donor, which may not hold. Among immune exposure information, only CMV serostatus was available. The listing of 150 to 200 TCR beta chains classed them as cytomegalovirus-associated.

This receptor was taken from a woman aged 50 to 65 in good health and CMV-seropositive. The rearrangement joins TRBV18 to TRBJ2-7, with a possible D match to TRBD1 (6 bases). The sequenced sample consisted of PBMCs. In DNA form, the CDR3 reads TGTGCCAGCTCACCGCAGACAGGCTACGAGCAGTACTTC. Its translation: CASSPQTGYEQYF.